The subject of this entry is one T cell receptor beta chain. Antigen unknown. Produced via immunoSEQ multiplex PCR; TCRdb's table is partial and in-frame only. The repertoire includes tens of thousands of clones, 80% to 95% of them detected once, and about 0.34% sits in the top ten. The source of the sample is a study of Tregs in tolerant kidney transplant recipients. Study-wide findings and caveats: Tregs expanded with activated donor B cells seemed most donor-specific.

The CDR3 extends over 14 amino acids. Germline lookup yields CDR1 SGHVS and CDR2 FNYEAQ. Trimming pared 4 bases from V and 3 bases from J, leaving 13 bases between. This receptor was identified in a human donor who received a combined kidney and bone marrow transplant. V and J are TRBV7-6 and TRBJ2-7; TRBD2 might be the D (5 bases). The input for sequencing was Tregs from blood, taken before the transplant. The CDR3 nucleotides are TGTGCCAGCAGCTACTGGACGGGGAACTACGAGCAGTACTTC. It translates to CASSYWTGNYEQYF.